This T cell receptor (beta chain) was sequenced in a study of PD-L1 blockade in urothelial cancer. As for the study in general: Median blood clonality was roughly 0.088, with 75,000 to 90,000 unique TCRs.

The CDR3 sequence is 15 residues long. Per the germline V gene, CDR1 is SGHNT and CDR2 is YYREEE (reference sequence). The V gene lost 4 bases and the J gene lost 0 bases, with 12 bases spanning the gap. Method: immunoSEQ multiplex PCR; TCRdb's copy keeps in-frame clones and lacks some. The sample records fewer than 75,000 clones, 80% to 85% being singletons. The sample holds one count of this clone. Patients' urothelial carcinoma was locally advanced or metastatic. This TCR was sampled from a man in his sixties or seventies with urothelial cancer. The material sequenced was PBMCs, taken around atezolizumab (anti-PD-L1) treatment. This chain connects TRBV5-4 to TRBJ2-3; TRBD2 is a possible D gene (5 bases). CDR3 sequence reads: CASSRSGSSTDTQYF. The CDR3 DNA is TGTGCCAGCAGCCGGAGCGGCAGTAGCACAGATACGCAGTATTTT.